Following are 24 T cell receptor beta chains from one sample sequenced in a study of sequential checkpoint blockade in melanoma. Treatment specified: randomized to nivolumab then ipilimumab (arm A) or the reverse (arm B). Data came from immunoSEQ multiplex PCR; TCRdb stores just in-frame clones and leaves some out. The profile shows 25,000 to 35,000 clones, 85% to 90% of them singletons. This material consisted of CD8+ T cells sorted from blood (inferred from file names), taken from a patient given nivolumab and ipilimumab in sequence. The origin of the receptors is a human donor with melanoma.

This chain joins TRBV28 and TRBJ1-1; D remains unclear. With 3 bases removed from V and 1 base from J, the gap between germline ends came to 12 bases. Germline V gene sequence: CDR1 MDHEN, CDR2 SYDVKM. This CDR3 comprises 15 residues. Here the CDR3 DNA reads TGTGCCAGCAGTTTTCCCCCAGGAGGGAACACTGAAGCTTTCTTT. Translating gives CASSFPPGGNTEAFF.

The chain uses TRBV27 and TRBJ2-1, with D perhaps matching TRBD2 (6 bases). CDR3 length: 13 amino acids. The V gene lost 4 bases and the J gene lost 14 bases, with 18 bases spanning the gap. Germline CDR1 is MNHEY and CDR2 is SMNVEV (reference sequence). The CDR3 bases are TGTGCCAGCAGTTCAAGCCCGGGACTCCCGGAGTTCTTC. Translating it yields CASSSSPGLPEFF.

The chain joins TRBV15 to TRBJ2-1, with 8 nucleotides matching TRBD2. The CDR3 spans 17 residues. Germline-derived CDR1 and CDR2 are LNHNV and YYDKDF (reference sequence). V gave up 0 bases and J gave up 7 bases; unmatched junction bases: 11. The CDR3 loop is CATSRDLVGGASNEQFF. The CDR3, as DNA: TGTGCCACCAGCAGAGATCTTGTCGGGGGGGCAAGTAATGAGCAGTTCTTC.

The chain employs TRBV10-2 and TRBJ2-7, with TRBD2 identical over 7 bases. Germline V gene lookup returns CDR1 WSHSY and CDR2 SAAADI. The CDR3 is 14 residues long. Losses at the gene ends were 3 bases for V and 0 bases for J; bases not matched to a gene: 2. The CDR3 bases are TGCGCCAGCAGTGAAACGGGGGGCTCCTACGAGCAGTACGTC. Translating gives CASSETGGSYEQYV.

This rearrangement joins TRBV19 to TRBJ1-4; a possible D gene is TRBD1 (5 bases). V lost 3 bases, J lost 5 bases, and 7 bases lay in between. The CDR3 covers 13 residues. CDR1 is LNHDA and CDR2 is SQIVND in the germline V gene (reference sequence). CDR3 protein: CASSMGLNEKLFF. The CDR3 DNA sequence: TGTGCCAGTAGTATGGGACTGAATGAAAAACTGTTTTTT.

The J gene is TRBJ2-7, the V gene TRBV11-2, with TRBD1 matching 11 bases. This CDR3 is 14 amino acids long. Germline values: CDR1 SGHAT, CDR2 FQNNGV. J gave up 4 bases and V 4 bases, and 3 bases lay outside the gene matches. The CDR3 DNA is TGTGCCAGCAGCTGGGGACAGGGGGATTACGAGCAGTACGTC. The encoded protein is CASSWGQGDYEQYV.

The chain has TRBV6-1 and TRBJ2-1; 8 nucleotides match TRBD2. Germline V CDR1 and CDR2: MNHNS, SASEGT. This CDR3 has 15 residues. Germline trimming cut 5 bases from V and 8 bases from J; bases unmatched to any gene: 11. The CDR3 DNA is TGTGCCAGCAGTCCCTCCCCGGGGGGGGGACATGAGCAGTTCTTC. Its protein product is CASSPSPGGGHEQFF.

The chain links TRBV7-9 to TRBJ2-7; D remains ambiguous. Germline V gives CDR1 SEHNR, CDR2 FQNEAQ (reference sequence). V was shortened by 2 bases and J by 2 bases, with 7 bases between the two germline ends. The CDR3 length is 13 residues. CDR3 in DNA: TGTGCCAGCAGCTTAAGCAATACCTACGAGCAGTACTTC. Translated, it gives CASSLSNTYEQYF.

The V gene is TRBV7-9, the J gene TRBJ2-1; a possible D gene is TRBD2 (6 bases). This CDR3 comprises 15 residues. The germline V gene encodes CDR1 SEHNR and CDR2 FQNEAQ (reference sequence). The ends were cut back, 4 bases at V and 7 bases at J, with 17 bases in the middle. Here the CDR3 DNA reads TGTGCCAGCAGCTCGGGACTCCCTGTAGGGAATGAGCAGTTCTTC. Amino acids: CASSSGLPVGNEQFF.

This clone came up once. This chain joins TRBV6-6 and TRBJ1-2, with 8 bases that match TRBD1. The germline V gene encodes CDR1 MNHNY and CDR2 SVGAGI (reference sequence). V shed 6 bases and J 8 bases; nucleotides not matched to a gene: 14. The CDR3 spans 15 residues. The CDR3 DNA is TGTGCCAGCAGCTCGGGACAGGCCGTTCCTTGGGGCTACACCTTC. It yields the protein CASSSGQAVPWGYTF.

V is TRBV5-4 and J is TRBJ2-2, with 8 bases aligning to TRBD2. V shed 0 bases, J shed 2 bases, and the junction held 6 bases outside the gene matches. This CDR3 region has 17 residues. From germline, CDR1 is SGHNT and CDR2 YYREEE (reference sequence). The CDR3 DNA reads as TGTGCCAGCAGCTTGGCCATAACTAGCGGAAACACCGGGGAGCTGTTTTTT. Translated: CASSLAITSGNTGELFF.

The rearrangement links TRBV7-3 to TRBJ2-5; 7 bases agree with TRBD2. The CDR3 is made up of 16 amino acids. The V segment lost 5 bases and the J segment 5 bases; nucleotides outside the gene matches: 14. Germline loops: CDR1 SGHTA, CDR2 FQGTGA. Here the CDR3 reads CASSPSGALVRETQYF. In nucleotides, the CDR3 is TGTGCCAGCAGCCCAAGCGGGGCGCTGGTTCGGGAGACCCAGTACTTC.

The chain has TRBV30 and TRBJ1-2; 7 positions match TRBD1. V gave up 2 bases and J gave up 6 bases; unmatched junction bases: 9. There are 14 residues in the CDR3. The germline V gene encodes CDR1 GTSNPN and CDR2 SVGIG (reference sequence). The CDR3 DNA follows: TGTGCCTGGAGTAGGGACAGCGCTAGAGATGGCTACACCTTC. Amino acids: CAWSRDSARDGYTF.

The CDR3 region has the DNA TGTGCCAGCAGCTTGGGAGGATCAGGGGGCGAGCAGTACGTC. Residues: CASSLGGSGGEQYV. The chain has TRBV5-6 and TRBJ2-7; the match to TRBD1 covers 7 bases. V trimming: 0 bases; J trimming: 6 bases; junction bases outside the gene matches: 6. Germline-derived CDR1 and CDR2 are SGHDT and YYEEEE. This CDR3 has 14 amino acids.

The chain joins TRBV9 to TRBJ2-1; the D is unclear. CDR1 is SGDLS, CDR2 YYNGEE, per germline. Trimming stripped 4 bases from V and 6 bases from J, with 11 bases between. CDR3 length: 13 residues. CDR3 nucleotide sequence: TGTGCCAGCAGCACCCACACGTCCAATGAGCAGTTCTTC. This gives the protein CASSTHTSNEQFF.

The gene calls are TRBV6-1 and TRBJ2-5; weak D call: TRBD1 (5 bases). This CDR3 has 13 amino acids. Trimming stripped 5 bases from V and 5 bases from J, with 12 bases between. Germline values: CDR1 MNHNS, CDR2 SASEGT. The CDR3 DNA reads TGTGCCAGCAGTAGAATCAGGGATGAGACCCAGTACTTC. This encodes CASSRIRDETQYF.

The V call is TRBV10-3, the J call TRBJ2-3, with 9 bases matching TRBD1. V was clipped by 8 bases and J by 5 bases; unmatched bases: 8. From germline, CDR1 is ENHRY and CDR2 SYGVKD. The CDR3 is 14 residues long. CDR3 in DNA: TGTGCCATCGACCCGGGACAGGGTGGAGATACGCAGTATTTT. Its protein product is CAIDPGQGGDTQYF.

This rearrangement joins TRBV29-1 to TRBJ2-1; maybe TRBD2 (5 bases). The CDR3 sequence is 14 residues long. The germline gives CDR1 SQVTM, CDR2 ANQGSEA. V lost 0 bases and J 6 bases, leaving 12 bases between the germline ends. CDR3 in amino acids: CSVEDLLAGNEQFF. CDR3 DNA: TGCAGCGTTGAAGACTTGCTAGCCGGCAATGAGCAGTTCTTC.

This CDR3 is CASSGGLAGVGTQYF. CDR3 coding DNA: TGTGCCAGCAGCGGAGGACTAGCGGGGGTGGGGACCCAGTACTTC. The chain couples TRBV13 to TRBJ2-5; 13 bases are a match to TRBD2. The V gene end was trimmed by 5 bases and the J gene end by 7 bases; junction bases not matched to a gene: 7. The CDR3 is 15 amino acids. Germline-derived CDR1 and CDR2 are PRHDT and FYEKMQ (reference sequence). Complete variable domain (other parts from reference TRBV13 and TRBJ2-5): AAGVIQSPRHLIKEKRETATLKCYPIPRHDTVYWYQQGPGQDPQFLISFYEKMQSDKGSIPDRFSAQQFSDYHSELNMSSLELGDSALYFCASSGGLAGVGTQYFGPGTRLLVL.

V is TRBV5-1 and J is TRBJ2-7, with a possible D match to TRBD2 (5 bases). Germline CDR1 reads SGHRS; CDR2 reads YFSETQ. The CDR3 runs 13 residues. Trimming removed 3 bases from V and 3 bases from J, with 10 bases in between. Written as DNA, the CDR3 is TGCGCCAGCAGCTGGACTCCTTTCTACGAGCAGTACTTC. As protein: CASSWTPFYEQYF.

The rearrangement links TRBV9 to TRBJ2-5, with D hard to call. The better agreement between TRBJ2-7 and the DNA end casts doubt on the J call. This CDR3 contains 14 residues. Germline V gene data show CDR1 as SGDLS and CDR2 as YYNGEE. CDR3 residues: CASSVAGSLYEQYF. The CDR3 DNA reads as TGTGCCAGCAGCGTAGCCGGTAGCCTATACGAGCAGTACTTC.

This chain uses TRBV5-6 with TRBJ1-3; tentative D call: TRBD1 (5 bases). This CDR3 spans 15 amino acids. From germline, CDR1 is SGHDT and CDR2 YYEEEE. With 3 bases removed from V and 0 bases from J, the gap between germline ends came to 10 bases. CDR3 protein: CASSWGRNSGNTIYF. The DNA of the CDR3 is TGTGCCAGCAGCTGGGGCAGAAACTCTGGAAACACCATATATTTT.

The genes are TRBV2 and TRBJ1-6, with D maybe TRBD1 (6 bases). Germline CDR1 and CDR2: SNHLY and FYNNEI. Deletions cut 2 bases from V and 7 bases from J, with 12 bases between. The CDR3 consists of 15 residues. CDR3 sequence reads: CASSETSGVNSPLHF. The CDR3 region has the DNA TGTGCCAGCAGTGAAACGTCAGGGGTGAATTCACCCCTCCACTTT.

This chain links TRBV19 with TRBJ1-4; D gene unclear. V was clipped by 4 bases and J by 8 bases, with 14 bases between them. Germline CDR1 and CDR2: LNHDA and SQIVND (reference sequence). The CDR3 runs 14 residues. CDR3 DNA: TGTGCCAGTAGTAACATGGCAGGTTCCGAAAAACTGTTTTTT. This gives the protein CASSNMAGSEKLFF.